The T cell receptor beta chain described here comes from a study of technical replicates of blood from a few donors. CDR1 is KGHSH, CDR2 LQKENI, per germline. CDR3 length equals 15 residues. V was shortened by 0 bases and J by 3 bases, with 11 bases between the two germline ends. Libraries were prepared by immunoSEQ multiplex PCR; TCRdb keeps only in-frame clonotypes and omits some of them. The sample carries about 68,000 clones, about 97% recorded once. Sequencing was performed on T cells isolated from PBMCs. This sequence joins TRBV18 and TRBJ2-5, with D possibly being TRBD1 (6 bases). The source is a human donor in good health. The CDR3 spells CASSPPIGTKETQYF. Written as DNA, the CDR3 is TGTGCCAGCTCACCACCTATTGGGACAAAAGAGACCCAGTACTTC.